What follows are 27 T cell receptor beta chains derived from one specimen sequenced in a study of blood T cells in healthy people across ages. Primed by a sample-barcoded 5' primer and a J-beta primer mix, a second PCR proceeded for about 7 to 11 cycles. From the 5' RACE reads, TCRdb called clonotypes with MiXCR, one entry per CDR3 protein. The sample holds about 1.6 million distinct CDR3 sequences, around 35% seen once. Material for sequencing was blood. These receptors came from a woman aged 25 to 39 in good health.

The chain has TRBV20-1 and TRBJ1-1; no firm D call. Per germline, CDR1 DFQATT and CDR2 SNEGSKA (reference sequence). V was trimmed by 5 bases and J by 4 bases, leaving 14 bases between them. The length of the CDR3 is 13 residues. The CDR3 nucleotides read TGCAGTGCTTCCCCTGGGAGGAGCACTGAAGCTTTCTTT. Its protein is CSASPGRSTEAFF.

J is TRBJ1-4 and V is TRBV20-1; D unresolved. The germline V and J ends were trimmed by 3 bases and 5 bases, with 4 bases remaining between them. This CDR3 is 11 amino acids long. Germline V CDR1 and CDR2: DFQATT, SNEGSKA (reference sequence). CDR3 in DNA: TGCAGTGCTAGTGTGAATGAAAAACTGTTTTTT. This translates into CSASVNEKLFF.

This CDR3 is CASSEWHYEQYF. CDR3 nucleotide sequence: TGTGCCAGCAGTGAATGGCACTACGAGCAGTACTTC. V usage is TRBV2 and J usage is TRBJ2-5; D uncertain. The J call may be mistaken, given a closer DNA end match to TRBJ2-7. CDR1 SNHLY and CDR2 FYNNEI come from the germline V gene. This CDR3 has 12 residues.

On this clonotype itself: At one of its ends the junction is not consistent with the germline gene, which may arise from a read error. J is TRBJ2-3 and V is TRBV6-2 or TRBV6-3; 14 nucleotides match TRBD2. The CDR3 is 19 residues long. Germline V gene sequence: CDR1 MNHEY, CDR2 SVGEGT. In DNA, the CDR3 is TGTGCCAGCAATTACAGAGGGACTAGCGGGGGTAGCTACACAGATACGCAGTATTTT. It encodes CASNYRGTSGGSYTDTQYF.

This clonotype has ten or more counts. V usage is TRBV3-1 and J usage is TRBJ2-7; D is possibly TRBD2 (5 bases). The CDR3 spans 15 residues. CDR1 is LGHDT, CDR2 YNNKEL, per germline (reference sequence). The ends were cut back, 3 bases at V and 3 bases at J, with 15 bases in the middle. The CDR3 here is CASSHDTGFLYEQYF. The CDR3 DNA sequence: TGTGCCAGCAGCCATGATACGGGATTCCTCTACGAGCAGTACTTC.

This clonotype occurred a few times. The chain recombines TRBV11-3 with TRBJ2-1; possible D gene TRBD2, 6 bases. Between the trimmed V and J ends, which lost 5 bases and 8 bases, there was a span of 19 bases. This CDR3 is built from 15 residues. Germline values: CDR1 SGHNT, CDR2 YENEEA. The CDR3 DNA reads TGTGCCAGCAGCGCACGGGACTCCAGAGAGGATGAGCAGTTCTTC. Protein product: CASSARDSREDEQFF.

This chain connects TRBV11-3 to TRBJ2-1, with TRBD2 as a possible D gene (6 bases). Germline V gene lookup returns CDR1 SGHNT and CDR2 YENEEA. Trimming cost V 4 bases and J 2 bases, with 12 bases left between them. This CDR3 has 15 amino acids. This chain's CDR3 is CASSSHSGTYNEQFF. The CDR3 DNA follows: TGTGCCAGCAGCTCCCATAGCGGTACCTACAATGAGCAGTTCTTC.

The chain has TRBV10-3 and TRBJ1-1, with no clear D. The V end was cut by 0 bases, the J end by 2 bases, with 10 bases between. Germline assignment: CDR1 ENHRY and CDR2 SYGVKD. This CDR3 region has 15 residues. For the CDR3, the DNA is TGTGCCATCAGTGAGTCTCGAGGAAGAAACACTGAAGCTTTCTTT. Encoded protein: CAISESRGRNTEAFF.

This clonotype was observed a few times. The chain recombines TRBV6-6 with TRBJ2-1, with D unresolved. This CDR3 has 14 amino acids. From germline, CDR1 is MNHNY and CDR2 SVGAGI (reference sequence). Trimming removed 5 bases from V and 7 bases from J, with 15 bases in between. CDR3 sequence (DNA): TGTGCCAGCAGTAAGAGCGCCTCGTGGAATGAGCAGTTCTTC. It yields the protein CASSKSASWNEQFF.

V usage is TRBV7-2 and J usage is TRBJ2-7, with D tentatively TRBD1 (6 bases). Germline V gives CDR1 SGHTA, CDR2 FQGNSA. The CDR3 loop spans 13 amino acids. Trimming left V 5 bases short and J 9 bases short, with 17 bases between. The CDR3 reads CASSPRDTSGQYF. CDR3 nucleotide sequence: TGTGCCAGCAGCCCCCGGGACACCTCCGGGCAGTACTTC.

As to this clonotype: One base away lies a much larger clone, so this may be a sequencing read error. The chain joins TRBV29-1 to TRBJ2-7, with a possible D match to TRBD2 (5 bases). The CDR3 has 13 residues. CDR1 SQVTM and CDR2 ANQGSEA come from the germline V gene. V was clipped by 7 bases and J by 0 bases, with 13 bases between them. The CDR3 protein is CSAEVLGSYEQYF. In DNA form, the CDR3 reads TGCAGCGCTGAGGTACTAGGCTCCTACGAGCAGTACTTC.

The chain combines TRBV29-1 with TRBJ2-7; the D call may be TRBD1 or TRBD2 (6 bases each). This CDR3 contains 11 residues. CDR1 SQVTM and CDR2 ANQGSEA come from the germline V gene. The V end lost 4 bases, the J end lost 6 bases, and 10 bases lay between the germline ends. The CDR3, as DNA: TGCAGCGTTGCCGGGGGCTGCGAGCAGTACTTC. Residues: CSVAGGCEQYF.

Of note for this clonotype: A much larger clone lies a single base off, so this may be a read error. The chain is built from TRBV10-3 and TRBJ2-5; no clear D. The CDR3 sequence is 11 residues long. Germline V gene data show CDR1 as ENHRY and CDR2 as SYGVKD. The V end was cut by 10 bases, the J end by 11 bases, with 17 bases between. CDR3 DNA sequence: TGTGCCACCAAGGTCGAGAATGAGCAGTACTTC. Amino acids: CATKVENEQYF.

This clonotype was found a few times. The CDR3 is CSAEDRYTDTQYF. The CDR3 DNA reads TGCAGTGCCGAGGACAGGTACACAGATACGCAGTATTTT. The chain joins TRBV20-1 to TRBJ2-3; 7 bases agree with TRBD1. With 6 bases clipped from V and 2 bases from J, the junction kept 5 bases outside the gene matches. Germline loops: CDR1 DFQATT, CDR2 SNEGSKA (reference sequence). There are 13 residues in the CDR3.

This rearrangement joins TRBV6-2 or TRBV6-3 to TRBJ1-5, with D hard to call. In germline, CDR1 is MNHEY, CDR2 SVGEGT. The ends were cut back, 0 bases at V and 4 bases at J, with 7 bases in the middle. The CDR3 runs to 14 residues. The CDR3 is CASSYSGENQPQHF. The CDR3 region has the DNA TGTGCCAGCAGTTACTCCGGGGAGAATCAGCCCCAGCATTTT.

This chain joins TRBV2 and TRBJ2-7; 9 bases align to TRBD2. The CDR3 sequence is 15 residues long. V gave up 6 bases and J gave up 3 bases; unmatched junction bases: 9. The germline V gene encodes CDR1 SNHLY and CDR2 FYNNEI. The CDR3 DNA follows: TGTGCCAGCAGCCACAGGACTAGCGCGCTCTACGAGCAGTACTTC. Encoded protein: CASSHRTSALYEQYF.

This clonotype appeared many times. This chain joins TRBV6-2 or TRBV6-3 and TRBJ2-5, with a weak D call TRBD1 (6 bases). The V gene lost 5 bases and the J gene lost 0 bases, with 10 bases spanning the gap. The CDR3 totals 14 residues. CDR1 MNHEY and CDR2 SVGEGT come from the germline V gene. CDR3 DNA: TGTGCCAGCAGTCCTTGGACAGACCAAGAGACCCAGTACTTC. Amino acid sequence: CASSPWTDQETQYF.

Only a few counts were recorded for this clonotype. The chain employs TRBV7-2 and TRBJ2-2; 7 bases fit TRBD2. The germline CDR1 and CDR2 sequences are SGHTA and FQGNSA. The V segment lost 4 bases and the J segment 6 bases; nucleotides outside the gene matches: 8. The CDR3 covers 15 residues. The CDR3: CASSSTRLAPGELFF. CDR3 nucleotides: TGTGCCAGCAGCTCCACCCGACTAGCTCCCGGGGAGCTGTTTTTT.

This chain uses TRBV20-1 with TRBJ1-5; D may be TRBD1 (5 bases). V was trimmed by 2 bases and J by 5 bases, leaving 16 bases between them. This CDR3 spans 15 amino acids. Germline V lookup: CDR1 DFQATT, CDR2 SNEGSKA (reference sequence). This chain's CDR3 is CSARSEVGDDQPQHF. As DNA, the CDR3 is TGCAGTGCTAGAAGCGAGGTAGGGGACGATCAGCCCCAGCATTTT.

The chain carries TRBV19 and TRBJ1-1, with D uncertain. The V gene lost 7 bases and the J gene lost 0 bases, with 12 bases spanning the gap. Germline-derived CDR1 and CDR2 are LNHDA and SQIVND (reference sequence). The CDR3 runs 14 residues. The CDR3 sequence is CASTFGSMNTEAFF. In DNA form, the CDR3 reads TGTGCCAGTACGTTCGGCAGCATGAACACTGAAGCTTTCTTT.

The chain is built from TRBV7-3 and TRBJ1-2, with TRBD1 matching 12 bases. With V trimmed by 2 bases and J by 7 bases, 8 bases remained unmatched. The CDR3 totals 16 residues. The V gene's germline CDR1 is SGHTA and CDR2 FQGTGA. The CDR3 region has the DNA TGTGCCAGCAGCTTAGACGAGGGACAGGGGGCAGGTGGCTACACCTTC. Translating it yields CASSLDEGQGAGGYTF.

As to this clonotype: This likely comes from a read error, as the CDR3 has no conserved phenylalanine or tryptophan at its end. The chain couples TRBV7-9 to TRBJ2-6, with a possible D match to TRBD2 (5 bases). With 7 bases removed from V and 5 bases from J, the gap between germline ends came to 12 bases. Germline CDR1 is SEHNR and CDR2 is FQNEAQ (reference sequence). The CDR3 extends over 14 amino acids. For the CDR3, the DNA is TGTGCCAGCACCCGGAGCGGACGGGCCAACGTCCTGACTTGC. Amino acids: CASTRSGRANVLTC.

J is TRBJ2-5 and V is TRBV28, with 11 bases matching TRBD2. The V gene's germline CDR1 is MDHEN and CDR2 SYDVKM. Unmatched junction bases numbered 5, after V lost 7 bases and J lost 4 bases. CDR3 length: 14 residues. CDR3 nucleotide sequence: TGTGCCAGCATCCTAGCGGGAGGCCGAGAGACCCAGTACTTC. Translated, it gives CASILAGGRETQYF.

This clonotype was observed many times. For the CDR3, the DNA is TGCGCCAGCAGCCAAGGCCTAAACGCCTACGAGCAGTACTTC. Amino acid sequence: CASSQGLNAYEQYF. The J gene is TRBJ2-7, the V gene TRBV4-1; D is undetermined. V was cut by 1 base and J by 2 bases, with 9 bases left in between. Germline CDR1 and CDR2: MGHRA and YSYEKL. The CDR3 contains 14 residues.

This clonotype was observed a few times. The J gene is TRBJ1-2, the V gene TRBV5-1, with D maybe TRBD1 (5 bases). The CDR3 has 15 amino acids. Per germline, CDR1 SGHRS and CDR2 YFSETQ. V lost 4 bases and J 3 bases, leaving 16 bases between the germline ends. For the CDR3, the DNA is TGCGCCAGCAGCCGGGTTTCAGGGCCAGACTATGGCTACACCTTC. Translated, it gives CASSRVSGPDYGYTF.

The chain is built from TRBV20-1 and TRBJ1-2, with D uncertain. The length of the CDR3 is 13 residues. Germline V lookup: CDR1 DFQATT, CDR2 SNEGSKA (reference sequence). Trimming pared 2 bases from V and 0 bases from J, leaving 7 bases between. The CDR3 DNA follows: TGCAGTGCTAGATTCTCGGCTAACTATGGCTACACCTTC. It encodes CSARFSANYGYTF.

This clonotype was counted once. The rearrangement joins TRBV29-1 to TRBJ1-5; D gene uncertain. This CDR3 comprises 13 residues. Per germline, CDR1 SQVTM and CDR2 ANQGSEA. Trimming removed 5 bases at V and 4 bases at J, with 12 bases between. The CDR3 sequence is CSVQAGGNQPQHF. CDR3 coding DNA: TGCAGCGTTCAAGCAGGCGGGAATCAGCCCCAGCATTTT.